This T cell receptor beta chain was observed in a study of cytomegalovirus exposure and HLA in healthy donors. Across the study: Earlier work reported 95 million to 130 million unique TCR beta sequences from about 200 million T cells. Study results and limitations: CMV serostatus stood as the only immune exposure information on hand. Investigators reported 150 to 200 TCR beta chains as tied to cytomegalovirus. Among TCR beta chains of equal frequency, HLA-associated ones were more clonally expanded in a later analysis.

A remark on this clone: The antigen remains unidentified.

The PCR used 60 Vbeta and 13 Jbeta primers. The repertoire was sequenced with immunoSEQ multiplex PCR; TCRdb's copy has only in-frame clones and lacks some. The specimen's table records roughly 120,000 clones. Germline V lookup: CDR1 KGHSH, CDR2 LQKENI. This CDR3 comprises 15 residues. J lost 2 bases, V lost 3 bases, and 5 bases had no gene match. This clonotype was sampled from a man aged 25 to 40 in good health and CMV-seronegative. Sequenced sample: PBMCs. The V call is TRBV18, the J call TRBJ1-2, with 8 bases that match TRBD1. The CDR3 DNA follows: TGTGCCAGCTCACCTCAGGGGGCCCTAAACTATGGCTACACCTTC. It specifies CASSPQGALNYGYTF.